Listed here is a single T cell receptor (beta chain). Antigen unknown. The data were obtained in a study of T cell repertoires in cytomegalovirus infection. General study points: CMV-specific TCR beta clonotypes restricted by HLA-C dominated the ex vivo response.

Each CDR3 protein gets one entry after TCRdb re-called the reads with MiXCR. The sample includes about 230,000 distinct CDR3 sequences, approximately 22% seen only once; the top ten take 18%. The sequenced material came from CD8+ T cells from PBMCs. The TCR comes from a human donor in good health (CMV status not recorded). Some clones in this sample may be carry-over from other donors' samples.

Here the CDR3 DNA reads TGTGCCAGCAGCGTAGAAGTCGGATCCTACGAGCAGTACTTC. Protein sequence: CASSVEVGSYEQYF. The chain carries TRBV9 and TRBJ2-7, with D uncertain. This CDR3 contains 14 residues. Germline CDR1 and CDR2: SGDLS and YYNGEE. The V end was cut by 0 bases, the J end by 1 base, with 8 bases between.